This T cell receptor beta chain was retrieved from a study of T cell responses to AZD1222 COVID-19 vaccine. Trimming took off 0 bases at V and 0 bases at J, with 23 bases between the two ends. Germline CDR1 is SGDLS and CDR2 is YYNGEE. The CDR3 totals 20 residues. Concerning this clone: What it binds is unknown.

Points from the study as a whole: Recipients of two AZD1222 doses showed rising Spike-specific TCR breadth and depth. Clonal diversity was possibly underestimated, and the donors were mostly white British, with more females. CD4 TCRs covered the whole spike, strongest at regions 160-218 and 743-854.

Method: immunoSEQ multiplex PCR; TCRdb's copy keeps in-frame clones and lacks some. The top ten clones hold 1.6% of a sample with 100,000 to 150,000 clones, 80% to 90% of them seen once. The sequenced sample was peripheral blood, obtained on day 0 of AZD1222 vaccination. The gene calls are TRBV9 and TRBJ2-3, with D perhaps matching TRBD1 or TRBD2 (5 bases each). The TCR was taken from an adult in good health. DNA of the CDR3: TGTGCCAGCAGCGTAGGGGGGAACTACCGCGGTGCCTCTAGCACAGATACGCAGTATTTT. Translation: CASSVGGNYRGASSTDTQYF.